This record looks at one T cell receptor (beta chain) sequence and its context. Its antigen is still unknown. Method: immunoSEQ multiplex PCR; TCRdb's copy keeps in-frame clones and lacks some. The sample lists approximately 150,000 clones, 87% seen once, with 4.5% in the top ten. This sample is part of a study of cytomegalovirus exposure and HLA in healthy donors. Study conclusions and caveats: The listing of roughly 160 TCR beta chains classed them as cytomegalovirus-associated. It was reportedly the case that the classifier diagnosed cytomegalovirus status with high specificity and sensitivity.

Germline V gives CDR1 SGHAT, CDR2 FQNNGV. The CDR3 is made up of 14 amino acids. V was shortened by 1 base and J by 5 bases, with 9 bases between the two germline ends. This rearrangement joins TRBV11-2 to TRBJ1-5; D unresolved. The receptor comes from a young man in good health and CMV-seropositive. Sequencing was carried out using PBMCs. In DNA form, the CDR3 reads TGTGCCAGCAGCTTAGGGGCAGCGGATCAGCCCCAGCATTTT. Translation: CASSLGAADQPQHF.